This entry is about one T cell receptor beta chain. Its antigen is unidentified. This sample is drawn from a study of shared clonotypes between healthy human individuals. Study in general: Used for every donor were three CD4 naive, three CD4 memory, two CD8 naive and one CD8 memory plate.

Germline V gives CDR1 SGHRS, CDR2 YFSETQ. V lost 3 bases and J lost 3; bases outside the gene matches: 3. The CDR3 has 15 residues. The study, taken as a whole, reports: Naive subsets, compared against memory subsets, generally had larger estimated richness values.

Using immunoSEQ multiplex PCR, the repertoire was profiled, and TCRdb retains in-frame clones only, with some absent. The sample consists of roughly 2.5 million clones, roughly nine tenths of them appearing once. Investigators divided CD4+ cells into CD45RA+ naive and CD45RA-negative memory subsets. The TCR was taken from a man aged 18 to 29 in good health. V is TRBV5-1 and J is TRBJ2-3, with 11 bases that match TRBD1. Sequencing used naive CD4+ T cells sorted from blood. Subset indicated: CD45RA+ positively selected. The CDR3 DNA follows: TGCGCCAGCAGCTGGGGACAGGGGGTAACAGATACGCAGTATTTT. Protein sequence: CASSWGQGVTDTQYF.